This T cell receptor beta chain derives from a study of OX40 agonist ivuxolimab in advanced cancers. Study-wide background: Every 2 weeks, ivuxolimab was infused into the patients intravenously at between 0.01 and 10 mg/kg. People who had prior anti-PD-1, anti-PD-L1 or anti-CTLA-4 therapy could take part, and about 40% had some.

Sequenced by immunoSEQ multiplex PCR; TCRdb stores in-frame clones only, minus some. The data hold approximately 30,000 clones, with approximately 80% observed a single time. Whole-study findings and limits: A proportion of nonresponders additionally exhibited low normalized T-cell clonal expansion. Among the least clonally expanded were partial responders at 0.1-3.0 mg/kg.

Germline assignment: CDR1 KGHSH and CDR2 LQKENI. The CDR3 runs to 12 residues. The V gene lost 2 bases and the J gene lost 11 bases, with 12 bases spanning the gap. A word on this clone: Its specificity is not known.

Sequencing was performed on CD4+ or CD8+ T cells sorted from blood, taken in a trial of the OX40 agonist ivuxolimab. The chain links TRBV18 to TRBJ1-1, with D perhaps TRBD1 (5 bases). The source is an adult with an advanced solid tumor such as melanoma, head and neck, liver or kidney cancer. The CDR3 DNA sequence: TGTGCCAGCTCACCAGGGGGAGGGGAGGCTTTCTTT. Its protein product is CASSPGGGEAFF. Looking up the rest from reference TRBV18 and TRBJ1-1 gives the full variable domain: NAGVMQNPRHLVRRRGQEARLRCSPMKGHSHVYWYRQLPEEGLKFMVYLQKENIIDESGMPKERFSAEFPKEGPSILRIQQVVRGDSAAYFCASSPGGGEAFFGQGTRLTVV.